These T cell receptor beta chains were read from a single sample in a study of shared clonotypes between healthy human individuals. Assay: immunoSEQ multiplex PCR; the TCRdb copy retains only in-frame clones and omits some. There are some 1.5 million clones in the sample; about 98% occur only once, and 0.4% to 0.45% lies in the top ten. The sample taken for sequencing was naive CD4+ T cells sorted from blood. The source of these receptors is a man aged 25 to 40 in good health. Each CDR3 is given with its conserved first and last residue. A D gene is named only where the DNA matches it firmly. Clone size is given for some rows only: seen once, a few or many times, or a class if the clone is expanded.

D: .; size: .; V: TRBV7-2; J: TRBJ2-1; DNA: TGTGCCAGCAGCTTCGGGACTCATCCGAGCTCCTACAATGAGCAGTTCTTC; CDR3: CASSFGTHPSSYNEQFF
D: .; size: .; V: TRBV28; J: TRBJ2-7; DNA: TGTGCCAGCAGTAAGGGGGGATCCCTGGACGAGCAGTACTTC; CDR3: CASSKGGSLDEQYF
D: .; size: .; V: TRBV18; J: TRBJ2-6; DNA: TGTGCCAGCTCAGTTCGGGTACAGGACCACTCTGGGGCCAACGTCCTGACTTTC; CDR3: CASSVRVQDHSGANVLTF
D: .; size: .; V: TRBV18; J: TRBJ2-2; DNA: TGTGCCAGCTCACCCCGCGGGACAGAGCGGAGTGTGTACGCCGGGGAGCTGTTTTTT; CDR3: CASSPRGTERSVYAGELFF
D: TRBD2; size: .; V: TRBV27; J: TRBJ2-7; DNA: TGTGCCAGCAGTCTCCCTTCCGGGACTAGCCCCTACGAGCAGTACTTC; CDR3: CASSLPSGTSPYEQYF
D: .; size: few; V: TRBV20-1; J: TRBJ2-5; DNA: TGCAGTGCTAGTGGCCAAGAGACCCAGTACTTC; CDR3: CSASGQETQYF
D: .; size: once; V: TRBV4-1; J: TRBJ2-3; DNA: TGCGCCAGCAGCCTTCTTGGAGGGGTCGGTGTAGATACGCAGTATTTT; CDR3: CASSLLGGVGVDTQYF
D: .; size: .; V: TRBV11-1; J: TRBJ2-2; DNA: TGTGCCAGCAGCTTAGCGCAGGGCGGGGAGCTGTTTTTT; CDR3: CASSLAQGGELFF
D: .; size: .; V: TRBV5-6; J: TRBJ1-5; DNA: TGTGCCAGCAGCTTGGGGCAGGGGAGAAGTAATCAGCCCCAGCATTTT; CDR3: CASSLGQGRSNQPQHF
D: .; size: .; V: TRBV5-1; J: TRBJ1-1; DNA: TGCGCCAGCAGCTTGGTAGGGGCTTTGGGCACTGAAGCTTTCTTT; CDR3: CASSLVGALGTEAFF
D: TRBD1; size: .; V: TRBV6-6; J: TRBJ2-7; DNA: TGTGCCAGCAGTTACTCGAGGGACAGGGGTTCCTACGAGCAGTACTTC; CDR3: CASSYSRDRGSYEQYF
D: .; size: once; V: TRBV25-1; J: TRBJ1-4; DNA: TGTGCCAGCAGTGCTCAGGTCGGTGAAAAACTGTTTTTT; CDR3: CASSAQVGEKLFF
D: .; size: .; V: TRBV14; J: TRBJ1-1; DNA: TGTGCCAGCGGGGCACCGAACACTGAAGCTTTCTTT; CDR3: CASGAPNTEAFF
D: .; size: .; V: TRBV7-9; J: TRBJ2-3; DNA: TGTGCCAGCAGCGTCTCCCGTACCACAGATACGCAGTATTTT; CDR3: CASSVSRTTDTQYF
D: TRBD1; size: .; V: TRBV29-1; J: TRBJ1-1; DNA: TGCAGCGTGCTCACAGGGGCGCTGAACACTGAAGCTTTCTTT; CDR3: CSVLTGALNTEAFF
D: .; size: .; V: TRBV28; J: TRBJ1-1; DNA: TGTGCCAGCAGTCCCAGGCCTGGGAGGAACACTGAAGCTTTCTTT; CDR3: CASSPRPGRNTEAFF
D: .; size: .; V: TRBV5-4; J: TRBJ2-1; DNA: TGTGCCAGCAGCTTGCAGGGAGGGGGAGGGTATGAGCAGTTCTTC; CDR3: CASSLQGGGGYEQFF
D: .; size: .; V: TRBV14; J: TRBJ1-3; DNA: TGTGCCAGCGGGACCGTCGGAGGAAACACCATATATTTT; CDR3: CASGTVGGNTIYF
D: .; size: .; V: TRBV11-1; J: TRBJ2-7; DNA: TGTGCCAGCAGCTTAGCGTTGGGGTTTCCCTACGAGCAGTACTTC; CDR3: CASSLALGFPYEQYF
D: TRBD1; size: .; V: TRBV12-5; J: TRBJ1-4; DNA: TGTGCTAGTGAGGTTCACAGGGGGACTAATGAAAAACTGTTTTTT; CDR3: CASEVHRGTNEKLFF
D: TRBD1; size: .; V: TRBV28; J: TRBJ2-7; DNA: TGTGCCAGCAGTACCCGACAGGGCCTTTTCTACGAGCAGTACTTC; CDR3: CASSTRQGLFYEQYF
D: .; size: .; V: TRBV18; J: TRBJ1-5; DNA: TGTGCCAGCTCACCACTGGGGGAGAGGGTGAAACAGCCCCAGCATTTT; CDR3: CASSPLGERVKQPQHF
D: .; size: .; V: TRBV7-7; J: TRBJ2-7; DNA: TGTGCCAGCAGCTCAACGGATTCCTACGAGCAGTACTTC; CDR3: CASSSTDSYEQYF
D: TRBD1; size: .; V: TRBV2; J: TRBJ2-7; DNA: TGTGCCAGCAGTGGACAGGGGGCCGGCGAGCAGTACTTC; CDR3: CASSGQGAGEQYF
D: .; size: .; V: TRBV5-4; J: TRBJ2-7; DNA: TGTGCCAGCAGCTTGGGCGAGCGGACATCCTACGAGCAGTACTTC; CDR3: CASSLGERTSYEQYF
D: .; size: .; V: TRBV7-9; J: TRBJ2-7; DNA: TGTGCCAGCAGTTACAAGTCTGCCAGATACGAGCAGTACTTC; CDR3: CASSYKSARYEQYF
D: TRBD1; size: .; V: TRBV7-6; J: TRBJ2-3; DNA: TGTGCCAGCAGCTTAGGGACAGGGATCAGCACAGATACGCAGTATTTT; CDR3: CASSLGTGISTDTQYF
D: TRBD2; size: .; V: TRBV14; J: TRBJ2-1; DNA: TGTGCCAGCAGCCAAGATAGGCTAGCGGGAGGTGAGCATGAGCAGTTCTTC; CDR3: CASSQDRLAGGEHEQFF
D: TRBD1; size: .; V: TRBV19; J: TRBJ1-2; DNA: TGTGCCAGTCGGCGGGGACAGTATGGCTACACCTTC; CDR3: CASRRGQYGYTF
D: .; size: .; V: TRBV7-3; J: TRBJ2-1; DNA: TGTGCCAGCAGCTCCGGGAGCTCCTACAATGAGCAGTTCTTC; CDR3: CASSSGSSYNEQFF
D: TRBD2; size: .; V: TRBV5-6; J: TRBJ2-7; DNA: TGTGCCAGCAGCAAGGGGCGGGGGAGTTCCTACGAGCAGTACTTC; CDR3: CASSKGRGSSYEQYF
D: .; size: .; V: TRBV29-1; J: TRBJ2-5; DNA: TGCAGCGTTGGGCCCAGGAACCAAGAGACCCAGTACTTC; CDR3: CSVGPRNQETQYF
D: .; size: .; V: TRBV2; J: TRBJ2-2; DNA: TGTGCCAGCAGTAGAGGGGACATGTCCGGGGAGCTGTTTTTT; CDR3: CASSRGDMSGELFF
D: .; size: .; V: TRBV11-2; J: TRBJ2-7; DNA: TGTGCCAGCAGCTTAGAGATGCAAACAGGGTACCTAACCTACGAGCAGTACTTC; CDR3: CASSLEMQTGYLTYEQYF
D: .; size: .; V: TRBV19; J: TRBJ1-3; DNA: TGTGCCAGTAGTATTCGAGGGGTCGGCACCCTCTCTGGAAACACCATATATTTT; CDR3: CASSIRGVGTLSGNTIYF
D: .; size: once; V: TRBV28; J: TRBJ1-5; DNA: TGTGCCAGCAGGACAGCAGGTCAGCCCCAGCATTTT; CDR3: CASRTAGQPQHF
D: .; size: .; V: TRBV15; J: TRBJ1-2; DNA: TGTGCCACCAGCAGAGAGCGGGAGTTGGCCTATGGCTACACCTTC; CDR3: CATSRERELAYGYTF
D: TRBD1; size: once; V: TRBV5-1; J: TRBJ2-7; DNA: TGCGCCAGCAGCTTCGAGGGGGCAAGTTACGAGCAGTACTTC; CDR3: CASSFEGASYEQYF
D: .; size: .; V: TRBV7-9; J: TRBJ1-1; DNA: TGTGCCAGCAGGGAAGACAGCCCCCGGGACACTGAAGCTTTCTTT; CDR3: CASREDSPRDTEAFF
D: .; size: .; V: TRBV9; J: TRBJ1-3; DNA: TGTGCCAGCAGCGTAGTTGGAAACTCTGGAAACACCATATATTTT; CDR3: CASSVVGNSGNTIYF
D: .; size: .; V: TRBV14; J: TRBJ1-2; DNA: TGTGCCAGCAGCTTCGAAGTAAACTATGGCTACACCTTC; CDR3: CASSFEVNYGYTF
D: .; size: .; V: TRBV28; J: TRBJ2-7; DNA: TGTGCCAGCAGTTCCGGGACGGATTTCTACGAGCAGTACTTC; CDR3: CASSSGTDFYEQYF
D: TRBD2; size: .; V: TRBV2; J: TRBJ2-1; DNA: TGTGCCACCCTTCGGGGGACTAGCGGGGTCAATGAGCAGTTCTTC; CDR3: CATLRGTSGVNEQFF
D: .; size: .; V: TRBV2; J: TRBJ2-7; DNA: TGTGCCAGCACCGGGGCGGGAATCTACGAGCAGTACTTC; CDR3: CASTGAGIYEQYF
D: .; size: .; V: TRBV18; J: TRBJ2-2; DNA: TGTGCCAGCTCACTCCCCAAGGCCGCGAACACCGGGGAGCTGTTTTTT; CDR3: CASSLPKAANTGELFF
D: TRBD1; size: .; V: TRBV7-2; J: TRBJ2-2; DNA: TGTGCCAGCAGCCTAAGACAGGGTGGGACCGGGGAGCTGTTTTTT; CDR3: CASSLRQGGTGELFF
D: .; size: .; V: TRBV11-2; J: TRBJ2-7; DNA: TGTGCCAGCAGCTCCCAAAGAGGCAGGGTCGGGGAGCAGTACTTC; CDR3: CASSSQRGRVGEQYF
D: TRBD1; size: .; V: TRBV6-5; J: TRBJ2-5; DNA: TGTGCCAGCAGACCAACAGGGGAGGAGACCCAGTACTTC; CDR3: CASRPTGEETQYF
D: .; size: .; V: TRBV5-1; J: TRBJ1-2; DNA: TGCGCCAGCAGCTTGGACAGGCCTAACTATGGCTACACCTTC; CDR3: CASSLDRPNYGYTF
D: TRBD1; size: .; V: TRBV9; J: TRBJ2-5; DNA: TGTGCCAGCAGCGTACCTAGGGACAGGGTGAGTGAGGAGACCCAGTACTTC; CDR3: CASSVPRDRVSEETQYF
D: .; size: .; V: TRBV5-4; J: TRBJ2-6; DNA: TGTGCCAGCAGCTCCCGCGGGGTCTCTGGGGCCAACGTCCTGACTTTC; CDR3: CASSSRGVSGANVLTF
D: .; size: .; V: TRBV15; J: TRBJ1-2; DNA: TGTGCCACCAGCAGAGGGAGGGACATCTATGGCTACACCTTC; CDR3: CATSRGRDIYGYTF